The clone carrying this T cell receptor (beta chain) is a singleton in its sample. This sample was included in a study of blood T cell repertoires in COVID-19. Per the germline V gene, CDR1 is LNHDA and CDR2 is SQIVND (reference sequence). The ends were cut back, 3 bases at V and 7 bases at J, with 12 bases in the middle. The CDR3 runs 14 residues. Assay: immunoSEQ multiplex PCR; the TCRdb copy retains only in-frame clones and omits some. Among fewer than 300,000 clones listed, about 68% were seen once. Sequencing was carried out using peripheral blood. The gene calls are TRBV19 and TRBJ1-4; D unresolved. This receptor was taken from a woman aged 80 or older with acute or convalescent COVID-19. Here the CDR3 reads CASSIALPGEKLFF. DNA for the CDR3: TGTGCCAGTAGTATCGCATTGCCGGGTGAAAAACTGTTTTTT.